This T cell receptor beta chain was observed in a study of blood T cells in healthy people across ages. A second PCR of 7 to 11 cycles used a sample-barcoded 5' primer and a J-beta primer mix. TCRdb analysed the 5' RACE reads with MiXCR anew, one entry per CDR3 protein. Of about 1.5 million distinct CDR3 sequences detected, approximately 42% appear once; the ten largest clones hold just over 4%. Healthy individuals of Caucasian origin from Russia, aged about 6 to 95, served as donors. Isolation recovered at least 7 million PBMCs from every sample. Total RNA was isolated from each sample in quantities of at least 6 micrograms. The germline CDR1 and CDR2 sequences are SGHTA and FQGTGA. CDR3 length equals 17 residues. In the case of this clonotype: Its ends do not fully match the called genes, so a read error is possible.

This sequence was found in a woman aged 18-35 years in good health. The sequenced material came from blood. This rearrangement joins TRBV7-3 to TRBJ2-3, with TRBD2 identical over 8 bases. The CDR3 bases are TGTGCCACCAGCTTAACGAGAGCGGGAGTACCCACAGATACGCAGTATTTT. Translation gives CATSLTRAGVPTDTQYF.